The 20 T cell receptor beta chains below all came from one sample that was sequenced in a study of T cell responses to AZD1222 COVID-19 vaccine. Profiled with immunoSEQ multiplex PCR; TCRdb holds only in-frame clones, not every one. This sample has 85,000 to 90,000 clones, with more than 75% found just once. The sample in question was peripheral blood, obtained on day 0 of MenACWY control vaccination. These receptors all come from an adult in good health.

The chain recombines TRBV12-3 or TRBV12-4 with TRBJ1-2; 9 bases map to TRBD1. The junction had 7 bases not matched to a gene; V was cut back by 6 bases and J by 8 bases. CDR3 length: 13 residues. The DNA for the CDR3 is TGTGCCAGCAGACAGGGGGCGGCAGACGGCTACACCTTC. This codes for CASRQGAADGYTF.

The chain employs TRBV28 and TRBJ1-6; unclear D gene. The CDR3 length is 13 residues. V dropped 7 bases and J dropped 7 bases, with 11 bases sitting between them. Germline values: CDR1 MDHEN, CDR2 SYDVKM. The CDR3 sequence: CASTSYPNSPLHF. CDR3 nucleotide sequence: TGTGCCAGCACCAGCTACCCAAATTCACCCCTCCACTTT.

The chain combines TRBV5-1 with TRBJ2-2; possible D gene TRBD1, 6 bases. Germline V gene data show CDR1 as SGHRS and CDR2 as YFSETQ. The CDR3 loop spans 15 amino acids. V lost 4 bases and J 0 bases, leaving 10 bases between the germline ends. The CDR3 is CASSAGATNTGELFF. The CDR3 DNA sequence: TGCGCCAGCAGCGCAGGGGCCACGAACACCGGGGAGCTGTTTTTT.

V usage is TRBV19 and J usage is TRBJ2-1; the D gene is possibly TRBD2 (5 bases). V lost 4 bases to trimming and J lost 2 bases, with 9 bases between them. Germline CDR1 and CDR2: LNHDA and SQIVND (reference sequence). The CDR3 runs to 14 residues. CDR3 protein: CASSKRIPYNEQFF. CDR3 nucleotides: TGTGCCAGTAGTAAGCGGATTCCCTACAATGAGCAGTTCTTC. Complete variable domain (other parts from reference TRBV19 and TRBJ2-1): DGGITQSPKYLFRKEGQNVTLSCEQNLNHDAMYWYRQDPGQGLRLIYYSQIVNDFQKGDIAEGYSVSREKKESFPLTVTSAQKNPTAFYLCASSKRIPYNEQFFGPGTRLTVL.

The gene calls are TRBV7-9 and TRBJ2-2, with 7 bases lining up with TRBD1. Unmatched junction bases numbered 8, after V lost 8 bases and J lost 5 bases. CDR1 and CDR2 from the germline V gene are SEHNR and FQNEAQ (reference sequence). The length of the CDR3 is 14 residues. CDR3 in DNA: TGTGCCAGCCCCAGACAGGGAGTGACCGGGGAGCTGTTTTTT. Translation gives CASPRQGVTGELFF.

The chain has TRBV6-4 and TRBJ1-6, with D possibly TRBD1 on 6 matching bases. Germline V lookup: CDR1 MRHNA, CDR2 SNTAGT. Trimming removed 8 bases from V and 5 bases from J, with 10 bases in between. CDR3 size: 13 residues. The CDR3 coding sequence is TGTGCCAGCGGATCAGGGGATAATTCACCCCTCCACTTT. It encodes CASGSGDNSPLHF.

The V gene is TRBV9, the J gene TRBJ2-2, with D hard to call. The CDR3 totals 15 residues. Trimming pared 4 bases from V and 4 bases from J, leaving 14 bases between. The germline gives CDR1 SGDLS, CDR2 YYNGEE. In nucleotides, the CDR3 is TGTGCCAGCAGCACAAAAAAGGATAGCACCGGGGAGCTGTTTTTT. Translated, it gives CASSTKKDSTGELFF. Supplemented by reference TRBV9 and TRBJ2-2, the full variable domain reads DSGVTQTPKHLITATGQRVTLRCSPRSGDLSVYWYQQSLDQGLQFLIQYYNGEERAKGNILERFSAQQFPDLHSELNLSSLELGDSALYFCASSTKKDSTGELFFGEGSRLTVL.

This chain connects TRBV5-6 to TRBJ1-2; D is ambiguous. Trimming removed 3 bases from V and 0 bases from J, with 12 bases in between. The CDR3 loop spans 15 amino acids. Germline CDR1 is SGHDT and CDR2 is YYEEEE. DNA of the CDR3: TGTGCCAGCAGCTCGTGGCAAGCAGCTAACTATGGCTACACCTTC. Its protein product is CASSSWQAANYGYTF.

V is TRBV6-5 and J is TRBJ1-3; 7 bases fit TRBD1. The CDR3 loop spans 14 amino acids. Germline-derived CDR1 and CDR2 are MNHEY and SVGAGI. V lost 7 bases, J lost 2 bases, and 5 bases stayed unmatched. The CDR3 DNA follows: TGTGCCAGCACCTTGACAGGGCCTGGAAACACCATATATTTT. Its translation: CASTLTGPGNTIYF.

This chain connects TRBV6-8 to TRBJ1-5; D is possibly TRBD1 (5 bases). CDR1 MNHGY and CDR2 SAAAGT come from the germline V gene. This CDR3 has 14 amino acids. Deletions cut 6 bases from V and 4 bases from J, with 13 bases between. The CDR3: CASSQDSRNQPQHF. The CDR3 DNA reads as TGTGCCAGCAGCCAAGACAGTCGTAATCAGCCCCAGCATTTT.

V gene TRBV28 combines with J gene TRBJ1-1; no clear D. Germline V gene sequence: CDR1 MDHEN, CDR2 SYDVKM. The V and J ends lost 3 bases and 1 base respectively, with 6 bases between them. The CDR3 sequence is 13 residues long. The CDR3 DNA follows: TGTGCCAGCAGTTTTGTCGAGAACACTGAAGCTTTCTTT. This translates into CASSFVENTEAFF.

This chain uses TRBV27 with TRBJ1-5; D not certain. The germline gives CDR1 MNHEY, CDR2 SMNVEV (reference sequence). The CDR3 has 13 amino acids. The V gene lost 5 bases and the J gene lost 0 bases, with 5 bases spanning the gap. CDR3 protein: CASSHTSNQPQHF. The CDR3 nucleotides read TGTGCCAGCAGTCACACTAGCAATCAGCCCCAGCATTTT.

DNA for the CDR3: TGTGCCAGTAGTACCGCCGGGGAGCTGTTTTTT. Amino acid sequence: CASSTAGELFF. The chain carries TRBV19 and TRBJ2-2, with D unclear. Germline V lookup: CDR1 LNHDA, CDR2 SQIVND (reference sequence). The CDR3 totals 11 residues. The V end lost 4 bases, the J end lost 6 bases, and 3 bases lay between the germline ends.

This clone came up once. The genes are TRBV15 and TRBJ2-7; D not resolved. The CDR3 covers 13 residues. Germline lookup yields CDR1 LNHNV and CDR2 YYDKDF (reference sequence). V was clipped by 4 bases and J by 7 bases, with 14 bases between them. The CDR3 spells CATSTTRNGEQYF. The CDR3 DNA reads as TGTGCCACCAGCACGACACGCAATGGAGAGCAGTACTTC.

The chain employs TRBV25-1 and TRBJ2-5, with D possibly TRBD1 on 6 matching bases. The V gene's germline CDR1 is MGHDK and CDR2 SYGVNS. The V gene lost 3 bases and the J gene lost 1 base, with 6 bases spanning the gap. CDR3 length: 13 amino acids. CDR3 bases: TGTGCCAGCAGTGAGGGGGCCCAAGAGACCCAGTACTTC. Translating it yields CASSEGAQETQYF.

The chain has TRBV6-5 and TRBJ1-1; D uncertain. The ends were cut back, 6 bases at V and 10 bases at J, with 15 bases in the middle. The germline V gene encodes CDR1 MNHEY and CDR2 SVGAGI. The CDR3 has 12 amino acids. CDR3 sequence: CASSLPSSRAFF. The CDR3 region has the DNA TGTGCCAGCAGCCTCCCGAGTTCCCGAGCTTTCTTT.

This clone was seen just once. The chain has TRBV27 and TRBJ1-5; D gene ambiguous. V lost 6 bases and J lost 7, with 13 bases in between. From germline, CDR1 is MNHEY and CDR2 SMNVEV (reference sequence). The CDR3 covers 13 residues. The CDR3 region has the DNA TGTGCCAGCAGCCCGACACCCGGACAGCCCCAGCATTTT. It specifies CASSPTPGQPQHF.

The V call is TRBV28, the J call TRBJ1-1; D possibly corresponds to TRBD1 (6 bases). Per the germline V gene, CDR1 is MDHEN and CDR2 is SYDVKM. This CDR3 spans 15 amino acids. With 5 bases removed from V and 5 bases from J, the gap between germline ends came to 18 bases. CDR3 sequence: CASSPGGGTGTEAFF. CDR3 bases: TGTGCCAGCAGTCCTGGGGGGGGTACAGGGACTGAAGCTTTCTTT.

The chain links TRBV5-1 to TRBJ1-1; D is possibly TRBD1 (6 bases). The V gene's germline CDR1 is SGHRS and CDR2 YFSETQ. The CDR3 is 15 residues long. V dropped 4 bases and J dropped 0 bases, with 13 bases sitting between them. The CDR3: CASSPGAGVNTEAFF. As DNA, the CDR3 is TGCGCCAGCAGCCCGGGGGCAGGGGTGAACACTGAAGCTTTCTTT.

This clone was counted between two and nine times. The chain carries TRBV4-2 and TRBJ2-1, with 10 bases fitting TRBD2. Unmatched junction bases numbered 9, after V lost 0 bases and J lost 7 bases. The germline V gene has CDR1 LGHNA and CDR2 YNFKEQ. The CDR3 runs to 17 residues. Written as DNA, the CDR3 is TGTGCCAGCAGCCAAGATCCTCTAGCGGGAGTAGTGAATGAGCAGTTCTTC. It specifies CASSQDPLAGVVNEQFF.